This T cell receptor (beta chain) was found in a study of CD4 and CD8 cells across lung adenocarcinoma regions. Trimming removed 0 bases at V and 7 bases at J, with 13 bases between. CDR3 length: 15 residues. Germline CDR1 reads MGHRA; CDR2 reads YSYEKL. This clonotype has only a few counts. Samples came from patients with localized non-small cell lung adenocarcinoma. In TCRdb, the PCR reads were re-called with MiXCR into one record per CDR3 protein. The sample consists of 10,000 to 15,000 distinct CDR3 sequences, 53% of them appearing once. The clonotype was recovered from a female donor with lung adenocarcinoma. The CD4 and CD8 labels of this study may be unreliable. The V gene is TRBV4-1, the J gene TRBJ1-5; D uncertain. The material sequenced was CD8+ T cells from the center of a lung tumor. The CDR3 region has the DNA TGCGCCAGCAGCCAAGACTGGGGAGAGGACCAGCCCCAGCATTTT. This encodes CASSQDWGEDQPQHF.